This TCR beta chain was obtained from a study of T cell responses to AZD1222 COVID-19 vaccine. This clone was found a few times. Data came from immunoSEQ multiplex PCR; TCRdb stores just in-frame clones and leaves some out. Among 55,000 to 80,000 clones, over 60% were seen once, and the ten largest hold over 12%. Unmatched junction bases numbered 6, after V lost 0 bases and J lost 4 bases. The CDR3 is 17 amino acids. Germline V gives CDR1 MGHRA, CDR2 YSYEKL. This sequence was found in an adult in good health. The chain is built from TRBV4-1 and TRBJ2-1; 10 nucleotides align to TRBD2. The sequences come from peripheral blood, collected on day 0 of AZD1222 vaccination. The CDR3 protein is CASSQDNSGGSYNEQFF. DNA for the CDR3: TGCGCCAGCAGCCAAGATAATAGCGGGGGGAGTTACAATGAGCAGTTCTTC.